Shown below are 2 T cell receptor beta chains from a single sample sequenced in a study of cytomegalovirus exposure and HLA in healthy donors. PCR amplification relied on 60 Vbeta primers (plus 13 Jbeta primers). The table came from immunoSEQ multiplex PCR; TCRdb's copy has only in-frame clones and leaves some out. The sample lists more than 130,000 clones, more than 75% occurring once. Sequenced material: PBMCs. All receptors derive from a male donor in good health and CMV-seronegative.

This sequence joins TRBV11-3 and TRBJ2-7, with D unresolved. Germline V gives CDR1 SGHNT, CDR2 YENEEA. CDR3 length equals 14 residues. The V end lost 3 bases, the J end lost 0 bases, and 9 bases lay between the germline ends. The CDR3 region is CASSFVEASYEQYF. CDR3 coding DNA: TGTGCCAGCAGCTTCGTCGAGGCCTCCTACGAGCAGTACTTC.

The chain links TRBV19 to TRBJ1-1, with 8 bases lining up with TRBD1. In germline, CDR1 is LNHDA, CDR2 SQIVND (reference sequence). The CDR3 consists of 14 residues. The V segment lost 4 bases and the J segment 3 bases; nucleotides outside the gene matches: 4. CDR3: CASSRTGSDTEAFF. The CDR3 nucleotides are TGTGCCAGTAGTAGGACAGGGTCGGACACTGAAGCTTTCTTT.